This entry lists 30 T cell receptor beta chains sequenced from one sample in a study of T cells in Graves' hyperthyroidism and ophthalmopathy. RNA transcripts gave rise to amplified TCR beta CDR3 regions. TCR CDR3 regions were first amplified by RT-PCR with HTBI primers. MiXCR, run by TCRdb on the multiplex PCR reads, gives a single entry per CDR3 protein. The sample yields 400,000 to 550,000 distinct CDR3 sequences, around 24% seen once. The sequencing input was blood. The receptor set was obtained from a young woman with Graves' ophthalmopathy.

This clonotype was counted a few times. The chain carries TRBV13 and TRBJ1-2; no definite D call. Trimming removed 5 bases at V and 6 bases at J, with 25 bases between. Germline assignment: CDR1 PRHDT and CDR2 FYEKMQ (reference sequence). The CDR3 has 17 amino acids. CDR3 DNA: TGTGCCAGCAGCGAGGACCGCCCAGGCGGGCCGTATGATGGCTACACCTTC. It codes for CASSEDRPGGPYDGYTF.

This clonotype was seen only once. The chain is built from TRBV12-3 or TRBV12-4 and TRBJ1-2, with TRBD1 identical over 7 bases. The V segment lost 5 bases and the J segment 1 base; nucleotides outside the gene matches: 4. The CDR3 contains 14 residues. The CDR3 region is CASSTDRDNYGYTF. CDR3 nucleotide sequence: TGTGCCAGCAGTACAGACAGGGATAACTATGGCTACACCTTC.

The gene calls are TRBV12-3 or TRBV12-4 and TRBJ2-2; D gene unclear. With 7 bases removed from V and 4 bases from J, the gap between germline ends came to 19 bases. This CDR3 spans 16 amino acids. In DNA form, the CDR3 reads TGTGCCAGCAAGTTTAGAGGAGCTCAGGCCACCGGGGAGCTGTTTTTT. Translated: CASKFRGAQATGELFF.

This clonotype was recorded at least ten times. V and J are TRBV7-9 and TRBJ1-1, with 7 bases that match TRBD1. Trimming at V came to 6 bases and at J to 6 bases, leaving 4 bases not matched to a gene. The CDR3 contains 12 residues. Looked up from germline, CDR1 is SEHNR and CDR2 is FQNEAQ (reference sequence). Here the CDR3 reads CASRTGSAEAFF. The CDR3 nucleotides are TGTGCCAGCAGGACAGGGTCCGCTGAAGCTTTCTTT.

This clonotype was found many times. V is TRBV7-2 and J is TRBJ1-6, with 9 bases matching TRBD1. This CDR3 has 16 residues. CDR1 is SGHTA, CDR2 FQGNSA, per germline. V lost 5 bases, J lost 9 bases, and 11 bases stayed unmatched. The CDR3 DNA sequence: TGTGCCAGCAGCCCCGATGGGGTGACAGGGGGTTCACCCCTCCACTTT. Its translation is CASSPDGVTGGSPLHF.

This clonotype was seen a single time. The CDR3 does not end in the conserved phenylalanine or tryptophan, so this is likely a read error. This chain connects TRBV7-2 to TRBJ1-2, with 8 bases aligning to TRBD1. The germline CDR1 and CDR2 sequences are SGHTA and FQGNSA. CDR3 length: 14 residues. After removal of 6 bases from V and 6 bases from J, the junction contained 9 bases not matched to a gene. The CDR3 is CASSPGQGIDGYTL. In nucleotides, the CDR3 is TGTGCCAGCAGTCCTGGACAGGGTATCGATGGCTACACCTTG.

This clonotype appeared many times. The chain uses TRBV4-1 and TRBJ1-2; 12 bases are a match to TRBD1. Germline V gene sequence: CDR1 MGHRA, CDR2 YSYEKL. V lost 1 base and J lost 3; bases outside the gene matches: 6. The CDR3 has 17 residues. The CDR3 spells CASSQVVGTGGHYGYTF. The CDR3 coding sequence is TGCGCCAGCAGCCAAGTCGTCGGGACAGGGGGCCACTATGGCTACACCTTC.

This clonotype was found many times. This chain links TRBV20-1 with TRBJ2-2, with D tentatively TRBD1 or TRBD2 (6 bases each). This CDR3 region has 14 residues. V lost 6 bases to trimming and J lost 0 bases, with 11 bases between them. CDR1 and CDR2 from the germline V gene are DFQATT and SNEGSKA (reference sequence). The chain's CDR3 is CSARGLANTGELFF. CDR3 coding DNA: TGCAGTGCCAGGGGACTCGCGAACACCGGGGAGCTGTTTTTT.

The V gene is TRBV12-5, the J gene TRBJ1-2, with TRBD1 as a possible D gene (6 bases). Trimming took off 1 base at V and 14 bases at J, with 8 bases between the two ends. CDR1 and CDR2 from the germline V gene are LGHNT and FRNRAP. The CDR3 has 10 amino acids. Here the CDR3 DNA reads TGTGCTAGTGGTTTGGACAGGGTTACCTTC. It is translated as CASGLDRVTF.

As for this clonotype: A single base separates this from a much larger clone, so it may be a read error. J is TRBJ2-2 and V is TRBV29-1; the match to TRBD1 covers 9 bases. Germline CDR1 SQVTM, CDR2 ANQGSEA. The CDR3 runs to 17 residues. CDR3 nucleotides: TGCAGCGTTGTGCTCGGGACAGGGATCTTGAACACCGGGGGGCTGTTTTTT. Translation: CSVVLGTGILNTGGLFF.

The genes are TRBV30 and TRBJ2-7; D uncertain. Germline-derived CDR1 and CDR2 are GTSNPN and SVGIG (reference sequence). V was cut by 0 bases and J by 0 bases, with 12 bases left in between. The CDR3 has 15 residues. In DNA form, the CDR3 reads TGTGCCTGGAGTGTACGTCGCCCGGTCTCCTACGAGCAGTACTTC. This translates into CAWSVRRPVSYEQYF.

The chain employs TRBV7-2 and TRBJ1-5; TRBD1 might be the D (6 bases). The CDR3 covers 15 residues. In germline, CDR1 is SGHTA, CDR2 FQGNSA. V lost 2 bases and J 6 bases, leaving 14 bases between the germline ends. CDR3 loop: CASSLLWGASQPQHF. The CDR3 bases are TGTGCCAGCAGCTTACTTTGGGGGGCAAGTCAGCCCCAGCATTTT.

This clonotype was counted many times. The chain joins TRBV10-3 to TRBJ1-2; 8 bases align to TRBD1. Looked up from germline, CDR1 is ENHRY and CDR2 is SYGVKD. After removal of 4 bases from V and 4 bases from J, the junction contained 5 bases not matched to a gene. The CDR3 length is 14 residues. The CDR3 protein is CAISGQGASYGYTF. As DNA, the CDR3 is TGTGCCATCAGTGGTCAGGGGGCCTCCTATGGCTACACCTTC.

J is TRBJ1-3 and V is TRBV6-1; unclear D gene. Trimming stripped 1 base from V and 4 bases from J, with 8 bases between. Germline V gives CDR1 MNHNS, CDR2 SASEGT. The CDR3 totals 14 residues. CDR3 sequence: CASSEGGIGNTIYF. DNA of the CDR3: TGTGCCAGCAGTGAAGGAGGGATAGGAAACACCATATATTTT.

This clonotype was picked up a small number of times. The V gene is TRBV5-1, the J gene TRBJ2-2; weak D call: TRBD1 (6 bases). Germline CDR1 reads SGHRS; CDR2 reads YFSETQ. CDR3 length equals 15 residues. Between the trimmed V and J ends, which lost 4 bases and 7 bases, there was a span of 17 bases. The CDR3 is CASSTGTPGSGELFF. The CDR3 DNA reads TGCGCCAGCAGCACCGGGACACCGGGGAGCGGGGAGCTGTTTTTT.

The chain uses TRBV6-1 and TRBJ1-4; no reliable D call. Between the trimmed V and J ends, which lost 7 bases and 5 bases, there was a span of 14 bases. The CDR3 totals 14 residues. Germline values: CDR1 MNHNS, CDR2 SASEGT. CDR3 amino acids: CASIRTARNEKLFF. In nucleotides, the CDR3 is TGTGCCAGCATCCGGACGGCGAGAAATGAAAAACTGTTTTTT.

This clonotype was counted at least ten times. J is TRBJ2-7 and V is TRBV20-1, with D possibly TRBD1 on 5 matching bases. CDR3 length equals 12 residues. Germline assignment: CDR1 DFQATT and CDR2 SNEGSKA (reference sequence). The V gene lost 6 bases and the J gene lost 0 bases, with 9 bases spanning the gap. The CDR3 DNA is TGCAGTGCGCCGACAGACTCCTACGAGCAGTACTTC. This sequence encodes CSAPTDSYEQYF.

As to this clonotype: A much larger clone differs from this one at a single base, so this may be a read error. The V call is TRBV6-1, the J call TRBJ1-2; no clear D gene. The CDR3 loop spans 14 amino acids. The germline V gene encodes CDR1 MNHNS and CDR2 SASEGT. The CDR3 region is CASCEISRPYGYTF. The CDR3 bases are TGTGCCAGCTGTGAAATCTCACGGCCCTATGGCTACACCTTC.

This clonotype was counted ten times or more. This chain connects TRBV19 to TRBJ1-1, with a tentative D call TRBD1 (6 bases). The germline CDR1 and CDR2 sequences are LNHDA and SQIVND (reference sequence). The CDR3 is 14 amino acids. The ends were cut back, 4 bases at V and 6 bases at J, with 15 bases in the middle. The CDR3 bases are TGTGCCAGTAGTACGGACAGTGGTCTAGCTGAAGCTTTCTTT. It translates to CASSTDSGLAEAFF.

Of note for this clonotype: A much larger clone lies one base from this, so it may be a read error. The chain uses TRBV7-9 and TRBJ2-4; D unclear. Germline assignment: CDR1 SEHNR and CDR2 FQNEAQ (reference sequence). The CDR3 length is 11 residues. CDR3 sequence: CASSATNIKYF. CDR3 nucleotides: TGTGCCAGCAGCGCTACCAACATTAAGTACTTC.

This clonotype was found many times. This chain links TRBV30 with TRBJ2-7, with D maybe TRBD1 (6 bases). This CDR3 region has 13 residues. Between the trimmed V and J ends, which lost 0 bases and 7 bases, there was a span of 13 bases. Germline V lookup: CDR1 GTSNPN, CDR2 SVGIG (reference sequence). CDR3 residues: CAWSVQTGGEQYF. The CDR3, as DNA: TGTGCCTGGAGTGTACAGACAGGAGGAGAGCAGTACTTC.

The rearrangement links TRBV6-2 or TRBV6-3 to TRBJ1-5; 7 positions match TRBD1. Unmatched junction bases numbered 7, after V lost 8 bases and J lost 6 bases. The CDR3 is 13 residues long. CDR1 is MNHEY and CDR2 is SVGEGT in the germline V gene. The CDR3 nucleotides read TGTGCCAGCCGAGGGGGCGTGAGTCAGCCCCAGCATTTT. It encodes CASRGGVSQPQHF.

This clonotype was counted many times. V and J are TRBV12-3 or TRBV12-4 and TRBJ2-2, with D unclear. The CDR3 has 16 amino acids. Trimming left V 10 bases short and J 1 base short, with 19 bases between. CDR3 residues: CATPAPGGLNTGELFF. The CDR3 DNA is TGTGCCACTCCAGCGCCGGGCGGCCTGAACACCGGGGAGCTGTTTTTT.

This clonotype was counted at least ten times. V and J are TRBV6-1 and TRBJ2-7; tentatively, D is TRBD2 (6 bases). This CDR3 contains 16 residues. Trimming took 7 bases from V and 1 from J, leaving 20 bases between them. Germline V gene sequence: CDR1 MNHNS, CDR2 SASEGT. DNA of the CDR3: TGTGCCAGCATGCCTTGGGGGGTTTTGGAGTCCTACGAGCAGTACTTC. Its translation: CASMPWGVLESYEQYF.

V and J are TRBV29-1 and TRBJ2-7; perhaps D is TRBD1 or TRBD2 (5 bases each). Between the trimmed V and J ends, which lost 5 bases and 0 bases, there was a span of 17 bases. Germline V lookup: CDR1 SQVTM, CDR2 ANQGSEA. This CDR3 spans 15 amino acids. This CDR3 is CSVQSGTHLSYEQYF. The CDR3, as DNA: TGCAGCGTTCAATCCGGGACCCACCTCTCCTACGAGCAGTACTTC.

The chain links TRBV4-1 to TRBJ2-2; D tentatively reads TRBD1 or TRBD2 (6 bases each). In germline, CDR1 is MGHRA, CDR2 YSYEKL. This CDR3 comprises 15 residues. Trimming stripped 4 bases from V and 3 bases from J, with 12 bases between. CDR3 in DNA: TGCGCCAGCAGCCGTGGACAGCGGGACACCGGGGAGCTGTTTTTT. It encodes CASSRGQRDTGELFF.

This clonotype has at least ten counts. The chain joins TRBV20-1 to TRBJ1-1; D is ambiguous. This CDR3 is 12 amino acids long. With 5 bases removed from V and 4 bases from J, the gap between germline ends came to 11 bases. Germline values: CDR1 DFQATT, CDR2 SNEGSKA (reference sequence). The CDR3 here is CSAQEGPTEAFF. The CDR3 DNA sequence: TGCAGTGCTCAGGAAGGCCCCACTGAAGCTTTCTTT.

The J gene is TRBJ2-2, the V gene TRBV27, with no clear D. This CDR3 is built from 13 residues. Germline V gene data show CDR1 as MNHEY and CDR2 as SMNVEV (reference sequence). V lost 1 base and J lost 6, with 6 bases in between. The chain's CDR3 is CASSLFLSGELFF. The CDR3 nucleotides are TGTGCCAGCAGTTTATTCCTATCCGGGGAGCTGTTTTTT.

The chain employs TRBV2 and TRBJ1-1; possible D gene TRBD1, 6 bases. From germline, CDR1 is SNHLY and CDR2 FYNNEI. CDR3 length: 15 amino acids. Trimming took 8 bases from V and 1 from J, leaving 17 bases between them. This CDR3 is CASAGQGIRNTEAFF. In DNA form, the CDR3 reads TGTGCCAGCGCCGGGCAGGGGATTAGGAACACTGAAGCTTTCTTT.

This clonotype was found many times. V gene TRBV27 combines with J gene TRBJ1-1; tentatively, D is TRBD1 (6 bases). Germline CDR1 MNHEY, CDR2 SMNVEV (reference sequence). Trimming took 2 bases from V and 4 from J, leaving 11 bases between them. The length of the CDR3 is 14 residues. The CDR3 bases are TGTGCCAGCAGTTTAAATGACAGGACCACTGAAGCTTTCTTT. Its translation is CASSLNDRTTEAFF.